A selection of T cell receptor beta chains follows, all from one sample in a study of spatial heterogeneity in lung cancer. Each CDR3 protein gets one entry after TCRdb re-called the 5' RACE reads with MiXCR. The sample lists several thousand distinct CDR3 sequences, more than 3% occurring once. Specimen: lung tumor tissue, collected at surgery. The receptor set was obtained from a male donor with early-stage non-small cell lung cancer. Both conserved end residues are part of each CDR3. A D gene is named only where the DNA matches it firmly. The size field is filled for only some rows; it gives once, few, many or a size class.

TRBJ2-7,medium-sized,TRBD2,TRBV6-6,15,CASSPPSSGSYEQYF,TGTGCCAGCAGCCCCCCCTCTAGCGGCTCCTACGAGCAGTACTTC
TRBJ1-1,many,NA,TRBV3-1,14,CASSQDLKRGEAFF,TGTGCCAGCAGCCAAGATCTTAAGAGGGGTGAGGCTTTCTTT
TRBJ1-6,many,NA,TRBV5-6,15,CASSGGWGQDSPLHF,TGTGCCAGCAGCGGGGGTTGGGGGCAGGATTCACCCCTCCACTTT
TRBJ2-5,NA,NA,TRBV12-3/TRBV12-4,14,CASSTPGTWETQYF,TGTGCCAGCAGTACTCCCGGGACTTGGGAGACCCAGTACTTC
TRBJ2-7,medium-sized,TRBD2,TRBV6-5,15,CASSYSLAGGYEQYF,TGTGCCAGCAGTTACTCGTTAGCGGGGGGCTACGAGCAGTACTTC
TRBJ1-2,medium-sized,TRBD1,TRBV5-6,16,CASSWGQGATNYGYTF,TGTGCCAGCAGCTGGGGACAGGGAGCCACTAACTATGGCTACACCTTC
TRBJ2-1,NA,NA,TRBV7-2,13,CASSSDRSNEQFF,TGTGCCAGCAGCTCTGACAGGTCTAATGAGCAGTTCTTC
TRBJ1-3,many,NA,TRBV7-9,12,CASSTGPRPIYF,TGTGCCAGCAGCACCGGACCTCGCCCCATATATTTT
TRBJ2-7,medium-sized,NA,TRBV7-2,12,CASSLRWGEQYF,TGTGCCAGCAGCTTAAGGTGGGGGGAGCAGTACTTC
TRBJ2-1,many,NA,TRBV4-2,11,CASSQGNEQFF,TGTGCCAGCAGCCAAGGGAATGAGCAGTTCTTC
TRBJ2-2,medium-sized,TRBD2,TRBV7-7,16,CASSSSGGASTGELFF,TGTGCCAGCAGCTCTAGCGGGGGGGCGAGCACCGGGGAGCTGTTTTTT
TRBJ1-1,medium-sized,TRBD1,TRBV5-6,16,CASSLEQGLRSTEAFF,TGTGCCAGCAGCTTGGAACAGGGGCTAAGAAGCACTGAAGCTTTCTTT
TRBJ2-5,many,NA,TRBV11-2,13,CASSSGEVETQYF,TGTGCCAGCAGCTCAGGGGAGGTGGAGACCCAGTACTTC
TRBJ2-5,NA,NA,TRBV5-1,15,CASSLVDYLQETQYF,TGCGCCAGCAGCTTAGTAGACTACCTCCAAGAGACCCAGTACTTC
TRBJ1-1,medium-sized,NA,TRBV5-1,14,CASSPPGGGTEAFF,TGCGCCAGCAGCCCGCCGGGTGGAGGTACTGAAGCTTTCTTT
TRBJ2-7,medium-sized,TRBD2,TRBV27,17,CASSLSVGTSGSGEQYF,TGTGCCAGCAGTTTATCAGTGGGGACTAGCGGGAGTGGAGAGCAGTACTTC
TRBJ2-3,many,TRBD2,TRBV9,16,CASSVVAGVDGDTQYF,TGTGCCAGCAGCGTTGTAGCGGGAGTAGATGGAGATACGCAGTATTTT
TRBJ2-3,many,NA,TRBV6-2/TRBV6-3,13,CASRTPAADTQYF,TGTGCCAGCAGAACCCCGGCGGCAGATACGCAGTATTTT
TRBJ2-1,medium-sized,NA,TRBV29-1,19,CSVEALGFTGPNSYNEQFF,TGCAGCGTTGAAGCGTTAGGGTTTACAGGACCAAACTCCTACAATGAGCAGTTCTTC
TRBJ2-2,many,NA,TRBV3-1,14,CASTSRLETGELFF,TGTGCCAGCACCAGCCGGTTGGAGACCGGGGAGCTGTTTTTT
TRBJ2-1,NA,NA,TRBV7-6,14,CASSSGTAGNEQFF,TGTGCCAGCAGCTCCGGGACAGCGGGGAATGAGCAGTTCTTC
TRBJ2-3,many,TRBD1,TRBV19,16,CASSNRGGSGTDTQYF,TGTGCCAGTAGTAACAGGGGCGGATCCGGAACAGATACGCAGTATTTT
TRBJ2-2,many,NA,TRBV12-5,14,CASVTEGGGGELFF,TGTGCTAGTGTTACCGAAGGGGGTGGCGGGGAGCTGTTTTTT
TRBJ2-1,many,TRBD2,TRBV9,15,CASSSSGISYNEQFF,TGTGCCAGCAGTTCTAGCGGGATCTCCTACAATGAGCAGTTCTTC
TRBJ2-5,many,TRBD1,TRBV6-1,13,CASGTRTGETQYF,TGTGCCAGTGGTACCCGGACAGGAGAGACCCAGTACTTC
TRBJ2-1,medium-sized,TRBD2,TRBV5-6,15,CASSREAGGYNEQFF,TGTGCCAGCAGCCGTGAAGCGGGGGGCTACAATGAGCAGTTCTTC
TRBJ2-1,many,TRBD1,TRBV3-1,12,CASSQGDRVQFF,TGTGCCAGCAGCCAAGGGGACAGGGTGCAGTTCTTC
TRBJ2-6,NA,NA,TRBV5-6,16,CASSFTIRTGANVLTF,TGTGCCAGCAGCTTTACAATTAGGACTGGGGCCAACGTCCTGACTTTC
TRBJ1-4,medium-sized,NA,TRBV13,15,CASCPVGGAREKLFF,TGTGCCAGCTGCCCCGTTGGGGGGGCTCGTGAAAAACTGTTTTTT
TRBJ2-7,many,NA,TRBV7-2,14,CASSISGGQREQYF,TGTGCCAGCAGTATCTCCGGGGGCCAGAGGGAGCAGTACTTC
TRBJ1-1,NA,NA,TRBV6-6,13,CASSYEKAGEAFF,TGTGCCAGCAGTTACGAAAAGGCGGGGGAAGCTTTCTTT
TRBJ1-1,many,NA,TRBV5-1,17,CASSLATGYRRETEAFF,TGCGCCAGCAGCTTGGCTACAGGTTACAGAAGGGAAACTGAAGCTTTCTTT
TRBJ1-1,medium-sized,NA,TRBV21-1,11,CASSNGTEAFF,TGTGCCAGCAGCAATGGAACTGAAGCTTTCTTT
TRBJ2-5,medium-sized,NA,TRBV2,12,CASRGEGETQYF,TGTGCCAGCAGGGGCGAGGGTGAGACCCAGTACTTC
TRBJ1-2,many,NA,TRBV10-3,13,CAISPEVDYGYTF,TGTGCCATCAGTCCTGAGGTAGACTATGGCTACACCTTC
TRBJ2-3,medium-sized,NA,TRBV20-1,13,CSAWTAGTDTQYF,TGCAGTGCCTGGACAGCAGGTACAGATACGCAGTATTTT
TRBJ2-3,many,NA,TRBV12-5,14,CASGSTEFTDTQYF,TGTGCTAGTGGCTCGACAGAGTTCACAGATACGCAGTATTTT
TRBJ2-2,many,TRBD1,TRBV10-3,16,CAISEVGTANTGELFF,TGTGCCATCAGTGAGGTGGGGACAGCGAACACCGGGGAGCTGTTTTTT
TRBJ1-2,NA,TRBD1,TRBV9,16,CASSASRGQGIYGYTF,TGTGCCAGCAGCGCCTCCAGGGGGCAAGGGATTTATGGCTACACCTTC
TRBJ2-2,many,NA,TRBV25-1,14,CASSEQGGTGELFF,TGTGCCAGCAGTGAACAGGGGGGCACCGGGGAGCTGTTTTTT
TRBJ2-2,many,TRBD2,TRBV6-1,19,CASSQRPGLAVLNTGELFF,TGTGCCAGCAGTCAGCGCCCGGGACTAGCGGTCCTGAACACCGGGGAGCTGTTTTTT
TRBJ2-2,few,NA,TRBV7-3,14,CASRKEGDTGELFF,TGTGCCAGCAGGAAAGAGGGGGACACCGGGGAGCTGTTTTTT
TRBJ1-1,medium-sized,TRBD1,TRBV7-3,14,CASRLDRENTEAFF,TGTGCCAGCAGACTAGACAGGGAGAACACTGAAGCTTTCTTT
TRBJ2-2,many,NA,TRBV3-1,13,CASSQVQTGELFF,TGTGCCAGCAGCCAAGTCCAGACCGGGGAGCTGTTTTTT
TRBJ2-7,medium-sized,NA,TRBV7-8,13,CASRGHSSYEQYF,TGTGCCAGCAGAGGCCACAGCTCCTACGAGCAGTACTTC
TRBJ1-2,NA,TRBD1,TRBV7-9,12,CASSLTGNGYTF,TGTGCCAGCAGCCTGACAGGGAATGGCTACACCTTC
TRBJ2-7,NA,TRBD1,TRBV2,16,CASSGIGQGSLYEQYF,TGTGCCAGCAGTGGAATAGGACAGGGGTCCCTCTACGAGCAGTACTTC
TRBJ1-1,medium-sized,NA,TRBV14,13,CASSRWGHTEAFF,TGTGCCAGCAGCCGATGGGGACACACTGAAGCTTTCTTT
TRBJ1-6,few,TRBD1,TRBV5-8,14,CASSRDSGNSPLHF,TGTGCCAGCAGCCGGGACAGCGGTAATTCACCCCTCCACTTT
TRBJ2-7,medium-sized,NA,TRBV7-6,15,CASSSEQGALREQYF,TGTGCCAGCAGCTCTGAACAGGGCGCGTTGAGGGAGCAGTACTTC